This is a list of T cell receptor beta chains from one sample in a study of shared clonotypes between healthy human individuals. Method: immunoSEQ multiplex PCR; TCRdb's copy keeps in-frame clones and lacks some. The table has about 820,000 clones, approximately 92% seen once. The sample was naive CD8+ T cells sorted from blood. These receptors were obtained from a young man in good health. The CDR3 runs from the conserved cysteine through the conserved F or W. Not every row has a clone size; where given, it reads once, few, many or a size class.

CDR3: CASSSGRLAGGSYEQYF
J: TRBJ2-7
V: TRBV7-8
size: -

CDR3: CASSRGEEAFF
J: TRBJ1-1
V: TRBV18
size: once

CDR3: CASSKDLSGIQIEQYF
J: TRBJ2-7
V: TRBV7-9
size: -

CDR3: CASSQVSGGSYEQYF
J: TRBJ2-7
V: TRBV14
size: -

CDR3: CASSGQSSNYGYTF
J: TRBJ1-2
V: TRBV2
size: -

CDR3: CASSLGTTNYGYTF
J: TRBJ1-2
V: TRBV7-9
size: -

CDR3: CASSDGLAGEYEQYF
J: TRBJ2-7
V: TRBV6-1
size: -

CDR3: CASSLGPTEAFF
J: TRBJ1-1
V: TRBV7-9
size: -

CDR3: CASSLDRGQAFF
J: TRBJ1-1
V: TRBV5-1
size: -

CDR3: CASSPSERTYEQYF
J: TRBJ2-7
V: TRBV6-6
size: -

CDR3: CASSQDHREYYEQYF
J: TRBJ2-7
V: TRBV4-1
size: -

CDR3: CASSLLELVTYTEAFF
J: TRBJ1-1
V: TRBV5-6
size: once

CDR3: CASSLGRNNEQFF
J: TRBJ2-1
V: TRBV5-6
size: -

CDR3: CASSPLLTGHTGELFF
J: TRBJ2-2
V: TRBV27
size: -

CDR3: CASSSGRVGASISYNEQFF
J: TRBJ2-1
V: TRBV7-9
size: -

CDR3: CASSLWDRPYEQYF
J: TRBJ2-7
V: TRBV27
size: few

CDR3: CASSIPGLFYEQYF
J: TRBJ2-7
V: TRBV7-2
size: once

CDR3: CAISESGRLKNIQYF
J: TRBJ2-4
V: TRBV10-3
size: -

CDR3: CASSFRGQIVGVGYTF
J: TRBJ1-2
V: TRBV7-6
size: -

CDR3: CASSFSSETQYF
J: TRBJ2-5
V: TRBV7-9
size: -

CDR3: CASSKRGDSYEQYF
J: TRBJ2-7
V: TRBV9
size: -

CDR3: CASSARLAFGEQFF
J: TRBJ2-1
V: TRBV11-3
size: -

CDR3: CASSLDPGTVEAFF
J: TRBJ1-1
V: TRBV11-2
size: -

CDR3: CASSLSTSGSPFF
J: TRBJ2-1
V: TRBV13
size: -

CDR3: CSVEDPPGLAGSATYNEQFF
J: TRBJ2-1
V: TRBV29-1
size: once

CDR3: CASSSRLASDEQFF
J: TRBJ2-1
V: TRBV7-6
size: -

CDR3: CASSFGRGAYEQYF
J: TRBJ2-7
V: TRBV19
size: once

CDR3: CASSRGRSTHNEQFF
J: TRBJ2-1
V: TRBV6-5
size: once

CDR3: CSVEAGGTGELFF
J: TRBJ2-2
V: TRBV29-1
size: -

CDR3: CASSPPRSLRAYNEQFF
J: TRBJ2-1
V: TRBV7-9
size: -

CDR3: CASRRGGLFF
J: TRBJ1-4
V: TRBV7-4
size: -

CDR3: CASSLWGSGAGNTGELFF
J: TRBJ2-2
V: TRBV5-1
size: -

CDR3: CASSLVPGLVAYNEQFF
J: TRBJ2-1
V: TRBV11-1
size: once

CDR3: CASRLRTGYDGYTF
J: TRBJ1-2
V: TRBV5-4
size: -

CDR3: CASSQEGQANTGELFF
J: TRBJ2-2
V: TRBV4-1
size: -

CDR3: CASSSGLAGYEQFF
J: TRBJ2-1
V: TRBV6-6
size: -

CDR3: CASSFSITSGRTNEQFF
J: TRBJ2-1
V: TRBV5-1
size: -

CDR3: CASSLVLGDEQFF
J: TRBJ2-1
V: TRBV5-5
size: -

CDR3: CASSVSWGDTGELFF
J: TRBJ2-2
V: TRBV9
size: -

CDR3: CASSLGQGLHTQYF
J: TRBJ2-3
V: TRBV7-9
size: -

CDR3: CASSPETGPWGYTF
J: TRBJ1-2
V: TRBV27
size: -

CDR3: CASSLGLAVNTGELFF
J: TRBJ2-2
V: TRBV5-4
size: once

CDR3: CASSPDAGGSGEQYF
J: TRBJ2-7
V: TRBV9
size: -

CDR3: CASSLNRGIVGTDTQYF
J: TRBJ2-3
V: TRBV7-3
size: -

CDR3: CASSQLPETALNTEAFF
J: TRBJ1-1
V: TRBV9
size: -

CDR3: CASSYRGGAEQYF
J: TRBJ2-7
V: TRBV6-5
size: -

CDR3: CASSVLAENTGELFF
J: TRBJ2-2
V: TRBV9
size: once

CDR3: CSATGGLF
J: TRBJ1-2
V: TRBV20-1
size: -

CDR3: CASSIRHSSNQPQHF
J: TRBJ1-5
V: TRBV19
size: -

CDR3: CASKKGASASHEQFF
J: TRBJ2-1
V: TRBV27
size: -

CDR3: CASSWGLAYEQYF
J: TRBJ2-7
V: TRBV7-2
size: -

CDR3: CSVEDVDRGRPGANVLTF
J: TRBJ2-6
V: TRBV29-1
size: -

CDR3: CASSLGVERTTDTQYF
J: TRBJ2-3
V: TRBV7-2
size: -

CDR3: CASSVGLAGPERASEQYF
J: TRBJ2-7
V: TRBV9
size: -

CDR3: CASSLIIYEQYF
J: TRBJ2-7
V: TRBV7-9
size: -